This TCR beta chain appears in the sequencing data of a study of breast tumors, draining lymph nodes, adjacent tissues. Study-wide results and caveats: Data only fit, rather than demonstrated, lymph node origin of most tumor T cells.

Axillary draining lymph nodes of breast cancer patients supplied the node samples. In regard to this clonotype: Its specificity is unknown.

TCRdb called the multiplex PCR reads again in MiXCR, with one record for every CDR3 protein. The sample carries 85,000 to 130,000 distinct CDR3 sequences, 21% recorded once. The CDR3 consists of 15 residues. The V end was cut by 4 bases, the J end by 4 bases, with 16 bases between. Germline V lookup: CDR1 SGHRS, CDR2 YFSETQ. This TCR was recovered from a female donor with breast cancer. Some clones in this sample may be carry-over from other donors' samples. The chain couples TRBV5-1 to TRBJ2-3; D is ambiguous. Sequences were obtained from axillary lymph node tissue. CDR3 coding DNA: TGCGCCAGCAGCCCAACAGATTGGCCCTCAGATACGCAGTATTTT. It translates to CASSPTDWPSDTQYF.